Listed here are 20 T cell receptor beta chains from one sample, sequenced in a study of blood T cell repertoires in COVID-19. Only in-frame clones appear in the TCRdb table, and some are missing; sequencing was by immunoSEQ multiplex PCR. The sample shows approximately 300,000 clones, 89% of them seen only once. Sequenced input: peripheral blood. These receptors originate from a man aged 18 to 29 who had recovered from COVID-19.

The chain carries TRBV9 and TRBJ1-2; perhaps TRBD1 as D (6 bases). This CDR3 spans 13 amino acids. V gave up 3 bases and J gave up 2 bases, with 8 bases separating them. From germline, CDR1 is SGDLS and CDR2 YYNGEE. CDR3 nucleotide sequence: TGTGCCAGCAGCGCCGGGACAAACTATGGCTACACCTTC. Translating it yields CASSAGTNYGYTF.

V gene TRBV6-5 combines with J gene TRBJ2-7; a weak D match, TRBD2 (6 bases). The V end lost 6 bases, the J end lost 5 bases, and 14 bases lay between the germline ends. The germline CDR1 and CDR2 sequences are MNHEY and SVGAGI. The CDR3 sequence is 13 residues long. CDR3 nucleotide sequence: TGTGCCAGCAGATCGTCGGGGGATCACGAGCAGTACTTC. It specifies CASRSSGDHEQYF.

The chain uses TRBV29-1 and TRBJ2-7; a weak D match, TRBD1 (6 bases). Trimming shortened V by 1 base and J by 4 bases, and 11 bases separated the two germline ends. The CDR3 has 13 residues. The germline V gene encodes CDR1 SQVTM and CDR2 ANQGSEA. The CDR3 bases are TGCAGCGTTGAAGGGCAGGGGATTTACGAGCAGTACTTC. This sequence encodes CSVEGQGIYEQYF.

The chain uses TRBV19 and TRBJ2-5; 11 bases are shared with TRBD2. From germline, CDR1 is LNHDA and CDR2 SQIVND (reference sequence). The CDR3 is made up of 15 amino acids. With 5 bases clipped from V and 5 bases from J, the junction kept 7 bases outside the gene matches. CDR3 amino acids: CASSPLTSGVETQYF. CDR3 bases: TGTGCCAGTAGTCCCTTGACTAGCGGGGTGGAGACCCAGTACTTC.

The chain employs TRBV11-2 and TRBJ2-6; 10 bases agree with TRBD2. The CDR3 loop spans 15 amino acids. Germline trimming cut 6 bases from V and 4 bases from J; bases unmatched to any gene: 3. Germline V gene data show CDR1 as SGHAT and CDR2 as FQNNGV. CDR3 protein: CASRNSGRGANVLTF. In nucleotides, the CDR3 is TGTGCCAGCAGGAATAGCGGGAGGGGGGCCAACGTCCTGACTTTC.

The CDR3 nucleotides are TGTGCCAGCGCGGGGGGGCCAGATACGCAGTATTTT. Protein product: CASAGGPDTQYF. This chain uses TRBV7-2 with TRBJ2-3, with 9 bases lining up with TRBD2. Germline assignment: CDR1 SGHTA and CDR2 FQGNSA. The V segment lost 8 bases and the J segment 4 bases; nucleotides outside the gene matches: 1. The CDR3 has 12 residues. Full variable domain (remainder filled in from reference TRBV7-2 and TRBJ2-3): GAGVSQSPSNKVTEKGKDVELRCDPISGHTALYWYRQSLGQGLEFLIYFQGNSAPDKSGLPSDRFSAERTGGSVSTLTIQRTQQEDSAVYLCASAGGPDTQYFGPGTRLTVL.

This clone was detected a few times. This sequence joins TRBV7-2 and TRBJ2-2, with TRBD1 matching over 9 bases. From germline, CDR1 is SGHTA and CDR2 FQGNSA. The V gene end was trimmed by 6 bases and the J gene end by 1 base; junction bases not matched to a gene: 9. The CDR3 has 17 amino acids. The CDR3 DNA reads TGTGCCAGCAGATCACAACCGGGACAGGGGAACACCGGGGAGCTGTTTTTT. Translation: CASRSQPGQGNTGELFF.

This clone was detected only once. The J gene is TRBJ2-2, the V gene TRBV4-1, with TRBD2 identical over 10 bases. The germline V gene has CDR1 MGHRA and CDR2 YSYEKL. This CDR3 has 16 residues. V was pared by 4 bases and J by 1 base, with 3 bases of the junction left unmatched. The CDR3 region is CASSPRLAGNTGELFF. CDR3 DNA sequence: TGCGCCAGCAGCCCCCGACTAGCGGGGAACACCGGGGAGCTGTTTTTT.

The chain has TRBV9 and TRBJ2-2; 10 nucleotides align to TRBD1. Germline-derived CDR1 and CDR2 are SGDLS and YYNGEE. This CDR3 region has 16 residues. Trimming at V came to 4 bases and at J to 6 bases, leaving 9 bases not matched to a gene. The CDR3 region is CASSLRTGGLAGELFF. Here the CDR3 DNA reads TGTGCCAGCAGCCTCAGGACAGGGGGTCTGGCCGGGGAGCTGTTTTTT.

The chain links TRBV4-2 to TRBJ1-1; D possibly corresponds to TRBD1 (6 bases). Germline lookup yields CDR1 LGHNA and CDR2 YNFKEQ. The CDR3 sequence is 17 residues long. With 0 bases removed from V and 1 base from J, the gap between germline ends came to 15 bases. For the CDR3, the DNA is TGTGCCAGCAGCCAAGACAGGGGACGGCTTGGGAACACTGAAGCTTTCTTT. Its translation is CASSQDRGRLGNTEAFF.

The chain joins TRBV7-9 to TRBJ2-2; 7 nucleotides match TRBD1. V shed 3 bases, J shed 6 bases, and the junction held 7 bases outside the gene matches. This CDR3 has 15 residues. Germline lookup yields CDR1 SEHNR and CDR2 FQNEAQ (reference sequence). The CDR3 sequence is CASSFNRGISGELFF. The CDR3 DNA sequence: TGTGCCAGCAGCTTTAACAGGGGAATTTCCGGGGAGCTGTTTTTT.

This rearrangement joins TRBV10-3 to TRBJ2-7; the match to TRBD2 covers 11 bases. This CDR3 region has 17 residues. V gave up 6 bases and J gave up 2 bases; unmatched junction bases: 12. Germline CDR1 reads ENHRY; CDR2 reads SYGVKD. The DNA for the CDR3 is TGTGCCATCAGCCCCGGGACTAGCGGTGGGATCCCCTACGAGCAGTACTTC. It translates to CAISPGTSGGIPYEQYF.

The CDR3 DNA reads as TGCAGCGTTGAACTTCTGAGGAACGAGTGGAAAGCTTTCTTT. Translation gives CSVELLRNEWKAFF. The V and J genes are TRBV29-1 and TRBJ1-1; no reliable D call. The CDR3 consists of 14 residues. V lost 2 bases, J lost 9 bases, and 19 bases lay in between. Looked up from germline, CDR1 is SQVTM and CDR2 is ANQGSEA.

This clone has just a few counts. V usage is TRBV6-6 and J usage is TRBJ1-5; no firm D call. V lost 6 bases and J 6 bases, leaving 12 bases between the germline ends. The CDR3 loop spans 13 amino acids. CDR1 and CDR2 from the germline V gene are MNHNY and SVGAGI (reference sequence). CDR3 bases: TGTGCCAGCAGCGGGTCTCTCGGTCAGCCCCAGCATTTT. Its protein is CASSGSLGQPQHF.

J is TRBJ1-3 and V is TRBV7-9; 7 bases match TRBD1. With 3 bases clipped from V and 0 bases from J, the junction kept 5 bases outside the gene matches. CDR3 length equals 16 residues. Germline-derived CDR1 and CDR2 are SEHNR and FQNEAQ (reference sequence). The CDR3 here is CASSFSTGSSGNTIYF. The CDR3 nucleotides are TGTGCCAGCAGCTTCTCGACAGGGAGCTCTGGAAACACCATATATTTT. The full variable domain, with the rest looked up from reference TRBV7-9 and TRBJ1-3, is DTGVSQNPRHKITKRGQNVTFRCDPISEHNRLYWYRQTLGQGPEFLTYFQNEAQLEKSRLLSDRFSAERPKGSFSTLEIQRTEQGDSAMYLCASSFSTGSSGNTIYFGEGSWLTVV.

The chain carries TRBV5-8 and TRBJ1-1; a weak D match, TRBD1 (5 bases). Looked up from germline, CDR1 is SGHTS and CDR2 is YDEGEE. With 0 bases removed from V and 1 base from J, the gap between germline ends came to 10 bases. The CDR3 has 15 amino acids. CDR3 sequence (DNA): TGTGCCAGCAGCTTGGCCCCAGGGAAGAACACTGAAGCTTTCTTT. Its protein is CASSLAPGKNTEAFF. Combining the CDR3 with reference TRBV5-8 and TRBJ1-1 gives the whole variable domain EAGVTQSPTHLIKTRGQQATLRCSPISGHTSVYWYQQALGLGLQFLLWYDEGEERNRGNFPPRFSGRQFPNYSSELNVNALELEDSALYLCASSLAPGKNTEAFFGQGTRLTVV.

The genes are TRBV5-6 and TRBJ1-2; 11 bases align to TRBD1. V lost 2 bases, J lost 6 bases, and 9 bases stayed unmatched. The V gene's germline CDR1 is SGHDT and CDR2 YYEEEE. The CDR3 has 16 residues. The CDR3 DNA reads as TGTGCCAGCAGCTTATTCCCCGGACAGGGGGCACATGGCTACACCTTC. Protein sequence: CASSLFPGQGAHGYTF.

V gene TRBV5-1 combines with J gene TRBJ2-7, with D perhaps matching TRBD2 (6 bases). Germline V gene lookup returns CDR1 SGHRS and CDR2 YFSETQ. The CDR3 consists of 15 residues. V lost 4 bases, J lost 2 bases, and 16 bases lay in between. The CDR3 loop reads CASSPRGGDTYEQYF. The CDR3 coding sequence is TGCGCCAGCAGCCCGCGGGGCGGGGATACCTACGAGCAGTACTTC.

J is TRBJ2-5 and V is TRBV4-2; TRBD2 aligns across 9 bases. Germline V gene data show CDR1 as LGHNA and CDR2 as YNFKEQ. The CDR3 has 15 amino acids. With 0 bases clipped from V and 4 bases from J, the junction kept 3 bases outside the gene matches. The CDR3 loop reads CASSQEGAGGETQYF. For the CDR3, the DNA is TGTGCCAGCAGCCAAGAGGGAGCGGGAGGAGAGACCCAGTACTTC.

The chain employs TRBV3-1 (or the pseudogene TRBV3-2) and TRBJ2-1; unclear D gene. The germline gives CDR1 LGHDT, CDR2 YNNKEL (reference sequence). The CDR3 length is 13 residues. The V gene lost 3 bases and the J gene lost 0 bases, with 3 bases spanning the gap. The CDR3 sequence: CASSQSSYNEQFF. For the CDR3, the DNA is TGTGCCAGCAGCCAGAGCTCCTACAATGAGCAGTTCTTC.